These T cell receptor beta chains were read from a single sample in a study of T cells in Graves' hyperthyroidism and ophthalmopathy. TCRdb re-analysed the multiplex PCR reads in MiXCR, keeping a single row per CDR3 protein. The sample shows hundreds of thousands of distinct CDR3 sequences, about 45% of them seen only once. Source material: peripheral blood or thyroid tissue (not recorded which). These receptors came from an adult man with Graves' disease, either hyperthyroidism or ophthalmopathy (not recorded which). Both conserved end residues are part of each CDR3. Fields, in order: CDR3 DNA, CDR3 protein, CDR3 length, clone size, D gene, J gene, V gene. D genes are given only for firm matches. Not all rows give a size; the values are once, few, many and, for expanded clones, a class.

TGTGCCAGCAGCTTGGGGACAGCAGCTAACTATGGCTACACCTTC | CASSLGTAANYGYTF | 15 | many | TRBD1 | TRBJ1-2 | TRBV7-2
TGTGCCACCTCCCATCCGGAAGGGGTGGGAGAAAAACTGTTTTTT | CATSHPEGVGEKLFF | 15 | . | . | TRBJ1-4 | TRBV11-2
TGTGCCAGCAGTGAAATGGGACAGGGGGCTTGGGAGACCCAGTACTTC | CASSEMGQGAWETQYF | 16 | . | TRBD1 | TRBJ2-5 | TRBV25-1
TGTGCCAGCAGCTTAGCGACAGGGGGGTGGAGTCAGCCCCAGCATTTT | CASSLATGGWSQPQHF | 16 | . | TRBD1 | TRBJ1-5 | TRBV7-6
TGTGCCAGCAGTTCAGGGAGTCGGAGTTCACCCCTCCACTTT | CASSSGSRSSPLHF | 14 | few | . | TRBJ1-6 | TRBV12-3/TRBV12-4
TGTGCCAGCAGCTTTATGGAATCACCCCTCCACTTT | CASSFMESPLHF | 12 | . | . | TRBJ1-6 | TRBV7-8
TGCAGTGCTCGTACAGACTATCAGCCCCAGCATTTT | CSARTDYQPQHF | 12 | . | . | TRBJ1-5 | TRBV20-1
TGCGCCAGCGACAACGCGAACACCGGGGAGCTGTTTTTT | CASDNANTGELFF | 13 | few | . | TRBJ2-2 | TRBV5-1
TGTGCCAGCAGTGAACCTCTCGGGACTAGCGCCCTTCGAGAGACCCAGTACTTC | CASSEPLGTSALRETQYF | 18 | many | TRBD2 | TRBJ2-5 | TRBV25-1
TGTGCCAGCAGTTACGGAGGGGGGGCGCTTGGCTACACCTTC | CASSYGGGALGYTF | 14 | many | . | TRBJ1-2 | TRBV6-5